This is a list of T cell receptor beta chains from one sample in a study of blood T cell repertoires in COVID-19. Measured with immunoSEQ multiplex PCR; TCRdb has only the in-frame clones, and not every one. Here the sample spans about 150,000 clones, roughly 88% being singletons. Material for sequencing was PBMCs or T cells enriched from blood (not recorded which). These receptors all stem from a woman in her twenties or thirties with acute COVID-19. CDR3s include the opening cysteine and the closing phenylalanine or tryptophan. D genes are given only for firm matches. A clone size is listed for some rows: how often the clone was seen (once, few, many), or a class if it is expanded.

j_gene: TRBJ2-1; d_gene: TRBD2; v_gene: TRBV5-5; abundance: NA; CDR3nt: TGTGCCAGCAGCTTGGGAGGGACTACTTCCAATGAGCAGTTCTTC; CDR3aa: CASSLGGTTSNEQFF
j_gene: TRBJ2-1; d_gene: NA; v_gene: TRBV30; abundance: NA; CDR3nt: TGTGCCTGGAGTGTGAATAGCGGCAACAATGAGCAGTTCTTC; CDR3aa: CAWSVNSGNNEQFF
j_gene: TRBJ1-5; d_gene: TRBD1; v_gene: TRBV30; abundance: NA; CDR3nt: TGTGCCTGGGGGACAGGCTCAAAGCCCCAGCATTTT; CDR3aa: CAWGTGSKPQHF
j_gene: TRBJ1-2; d_gene: NA; v_gene: TRBV28; abundance: NA; CDR3nt: TGTGCCAGCAGTCCTTTGACAGGAAATAACTATGGCTACACCTTC; CDR3aa: CASSPLTGNNYGYTF
j_gene: TRBJ2-7; d_gene: TRBD1; v_gene: TRBV29-1; abundance: once; CDR3nt: TGCAGCGTTGAACAAGGGGGACAGGGGCTAATATACGAGCAGTACTTC; CDR3aa: CSVEQGGQGLIYEQYF
j_gene: TRBJ1-3; d_gene: TRBD1; v_gene: TRBV19; abundance: NA; CDR3nt: TGTGCCAGCACGCTCACCGACAGGGTCTCTGGAAACACCATATATTTT; CDR3aa: CASTLTDRVSGNTIYF
j_gene: TRBJ2-2; d_gene: TRBD2; v_gene: TRBV28; abundance: NA; CDR3nt: TGTGCCTTGGCGGGAGGCATCACCGGGGAGCTGTTTTTT; CDR3aa: CALAGGITGELFF
j_gene: TRBJ1-5; d_gene: NA; v_gene: TRBV3-1/TRBV3-2; abundance: many; CDR3nt: TGTGCCAGCAGCCAAGGACTCAATCAGCCCCAGCATTTT; CDR3aa: CASSQGLNQPQHF
j_gene: TRBJ2-7; d_gene: TRBD1; v_gene: TRBV18; abundance: NA; CDR3nt: TGTGCCAGCTCACGAGGGGGACAGAACTACGAGCAGTACTTC; CDR3aa: CASSRGGQNYEQYF
j_gene: TRBJ1-5; d_gene: NA; v_gene: TRBV7-8; abundance: NA; CDR3nt: TGTGCAAGTTCTGCTGACAGCTTGGAGCCCCAGCATTTT; CDR3aa: CASSADSLEPQHF
j_gene: TRBJ2-1; d_gene: NA; v_gene: TRBV9; abundance: NA; CDR3nt: TGTGCCAGCAGCGAACGGGATTGGAATGAGCAGTTCTTC; CDR3aa: CASSERDWNEQFF
j_gene: TRBJ1-2; d_gene: NA; v_gene: TRBV29-1; abundance: NA; CDR3nt: TGCAGCGTATCTGAGTGGTTAGAAAGCTACACCTTC; CDR3aa: CSVSEWLESYTF
j_gene: TRBJ1-2; d_gene: TRBD1; v_gene: TRBV30; abundance: NA; CDR3nt: TGTGCCTGGAGTACAGGGGAGTATGGCTACACCTTC; CDR3aa: CAWSTGEYGYTF
j_gene: TRBJ1-5; d_gene: NA; v_gene: TRBV29-1; abundance: NA; CDR3nt: TGCAGCGTTGCTTGGGGGGTGGGGCAGCCCCAGCATTTT; CDR3aa: CSVAWGVGQPQHF
j_gene: TRBJ2-3; d_gene: TRBD2; v_gene: TRBV5-4; abundance: NA; CDR3nt: TGTGCCAGCAGCTTGGTTTCCGGGAGGCCGGGAGATACGCAGTATTTT; CDR3aa: CASSLVSGRPGDTQYF
j_gene: TRBJ2-5; d_gene: TRBD2; v_gene: TRBV2; abundance: NA; CDR3nt: TGTGCCAGCACTCGACTAGCGGGAGGGCAAGAGACCCAGTACTTC; CDR3aa: CASTRLAGGQETQYF
j_gene: TRBJ2-1; d_gene: TRBD1; v_gene: TRBV6-4; abundance: NA; CDR3nt: TGTGCCAGCAGTAATTGGGACAGGGGTTACAATGAGCAGTTCTTC; CDR3aa: CASSNWDRGYNEQFF
j_gene: TRBJ1-3; d_gene: NA; v_gene: TRBV9; abundance: NA; CDR3nt: TGTGCCAGCAGCGTAGCGCAACTCTCTGGAAACACCATATATTTT; CDR3aa: CASSVAQLSGNTIYF
j_gene: TRBJ2-1; d_gene: NA; v_gene: TRBV19; abundance: NA; CDR3nt: TGTGCCAGTAGTATCGGGAGCGGGCCGTCCAATGAGCAGTTCTTC; CDR3aa: CASSIGSGPSNEQFF
j_gene: TRBJ1-6; d_gene: NA; v_gene: TRBV5-8; abundance: NA; CDR3nt: TGTGCCAGCAGCTTTCCCAGGGTTGGTAATTCACCCCTCCACTTT; CDR3aa: CASSFPRVGNSPLHF
j_gene: TRBJ1-3; d_gene: NA; v_gene: TRBV7-3; abundance: NA; CDR3nt: TGTGCCAGCAGCCCCGGGGGGGCTGGAAACACCATATATTTT; CDR3aa: CASSPGGAGNTIYF
j_gene: TRBJ2-1; d_gene: NA; v_gene: TRBV30; abundance: few; CDR3nt: TGTGCCTGGGGGTCTGGGACTCAGGAGCAGTTCTTC; CDR3aa: CAWGSGTQEQFF
j_gene: TRBJ2-7; d_gene: NA; v_gene: TRBV6-6; abundance: NA; CDR3nt: TGTGCCAGCAAGAACCGAGCCTACGAGCAGTACTTC; CDR3aa: CASKNRAYEQYF
j_gene: TRBJ2-7; d_gene: TRBD1; v_gene: TRBV7-6; abundance: NA; CDR3nt: TGTGCCAGCAGCAAGGGTAACAGGGGTAGCTCCTACGAGCAGTACTTC; CDR3aa: CASSKGNRGSSYEQYF
j_gene: TRBJ2-5; d_gene: NA; v_gene: TRBV9; abundance: NA; CDR3nt: TGTGCCAGCAGCGTCACCAGCGTTGAGTGGGAGACCCAGTACTTC; CDR3aa: CASSVTSVEWETQYF
j_gene: TRBJ1-2; d_gene: NA; v_gene: TRBV27; abundance: NA; CDR3nt: TGTGCCAGCAGTTCCCTCTGGGACACCAACTCTCCTAACTATGGCTACACCTTC; CDR3aa: CASSSLWDTNSPNYGYTF
j_gene: TRBJ1-1; d_gene: NA; v_gene: TRBV5-6; abundance: NA; CDR3nt: TGTGCCAGCAGCGCGTTACAGGGATCGAACACTGAAGCTTTCTTT; CDR3aa: CASSALQGSNTEAFF
j_gene: TRBJ2-5; d_gene: TRBD2; v_gene: TRBV2; abundance: NA; CDR3nt: TGTGCCAGCAAAACTAGCGGGAAAGAGACCCAGTACTTC; CDR3aa: CASKTSGKETQYF
j_gene: TRBJ1-1; d_gene: TRBD1; v_gene: TRBV29-1; abundance: once; CDR3nt: TGCAGCGTAGATACCCCGGGACAGATCACTGAAGCTTTCTTT; CDR3aa: CSVDTPGQITEAFF
j_gene: TRBJ2-1; d_gene: NA; v_gene: TRBV7-2; abundance: once; CDR3nt: TGTGCCAGCAGCTCACTAGACGGGAGAATTGAGCAGTTCTTC; CDR3aa: CASSSLDGRIEQFF
j_gene: TRBJ2-6; d_gene: NA; v_gene: TRBV5-6; abundance: NA; CDR3nt: TGTGCCAGCAGCGTATCAGGGACTGGGGCCAACGTCCTGACTTTC; CDR3aa: CASSVSGTGANVLTF
j_gene: TRBJ1-2; d_gene: TRBD1; v_gene: TRBV7-9; abundance: NA; CDR3nt: TGTGCCAGCAGCCCGGGCAGGGGGTGGAACTATGGCTACACCTTC; CDR3aa: CASSPGRGWNYGYTF
j_gene: TRBJ1-2; d_gene: NA; v_gene: TRBV7-9; abundance: NA; CDR3nt: TGTGCCAGCAGCTTAGACGGCCACGCGGACTACACCTTC; CDR3aa: CASSLDGHADYTF
j_gene: TRBJ1-4; d_gene: NA; v_gene: TRBV6-5; abundance: NA; CDR3nt: TGTGCCAGCAGTTACTCGAGTGCAACAACTAATGAAAAACTGTTTTTT; CDR3aa: CASSYSSATTNEKLFF
j_gene: TRBJ1-4; d_gene: NA; v_gene: TRBV13; abundance: once; CDR3nt: TGTGCCAGCAGCCTTGAGGGTGGAAAACTGTTTTTT; CDR3aa: CASSLEGGKLFF
j_gene: TRBJ2-2; d_gene: TRBD2; v_gene: TRBV7-2; abundance: NA; CDR3nt: TGTGCCAGCAGCCGGCGGACTAGCGGGAGGGCGAACACCGGGGAGCTGTTTTTT; CDR3aa: CASSRRTSGRANTGELFF
j_gene: TRBJ1-3; d_gene: NA; v_gene: TRBV10-1; abundance: NA; CDR3nt: TGCGCCAGCAGTGAGTCGGAGGTTAGGAGGCCTGGAAACACCATATATTTT; CDR3aa: CASSESEVRRPGNTIYF
j_gene: TRBJ2-2; d_gene: TRBD2; v_gene: TRBV19; abundance: NA; CDR3nt: TGTGCCAGTAGTATCCGACTAGCGGCGAACACCGGGGAGCTGTTTTTT; CDR3aa: CASSIRLAANTGELFF
j_gene: TRBJ2-5; d_gene: NA; v_gene: TRBV7-2; abundance: NA; CDR3nt: TGTGCCAGCAGCTTATGGGGGCGAGAGACCCAGTACTTC; CDR3aa: CASSLWGRETQYF
j_gene: TRBJ2-7; d_gene: NA; v_gene: TRBV20-1; abundance: NA; CDR3nt: TGCAGTGCCGGGACCTACGAGCAGTACTTC; CDR3aa: CSAGTYEQYF
j_gene: TRBJ1-1; d_gene: NA; v_gene: TRBV4-2; abundance: few; CDR3nt: TGTGCCAGCAGCCAAGGACAGTTCTCGGAGTCTATGAACACTGAAGCTTTCTTT; CDR3aa: CASSQGQFSESMNTEAFF
j_gene: TRBJ2-7; d_gene: NA; v_gene: TRBV18; abundance: NA; CDR3nt: TGTGCCAGCTCACCAAGTCCACGTAGCTCCTACGAGCAGTACTTC; CDR3aa: CASSPSPRSSYEQYF
j_gene: TRBJ2-5; d_gene: TRBD1; v_gene: TRBV12-3/TRBV12-4; abundance: NA; CDR3nt: TGTGCCAGCAGTTGGGACAGTGTAGAGACCCAGTACTTC; CDR3aa: CASSWDSVETQYF
j_gene: TRBJ2-2; d_gene: TRBD1; v_gene: TRBV2; abundance: NA; CDR3nt: TGTGCCAGCAGCGGACCGGGACAGGGGGCCGGGGAGCTGTTTTTT; CDR3aa: CASSGPGQGAGELFF
j_gene: TRBJ1-6; d_gene: NA; v_gene: TRBV28; abundance: few; CDR3nt: TGTGCCAGCAGTTTAAGTACTCCTAGTTTGAATTCACCCCTCCACTTT; CDR3aa: CASSLSTPSLNSPLHF
j_gene: TRBJ1-3; d_gene: TRBD1; v_gene: TRBV3-1/TRBV3-2; abundance: NA; CDR3nt: TGTGCCAGCATCTTAATCGAGGGGGCCTATGGAAACACCATATATTTT; CDR3aa: CASILIEGAYGNTIYF
j_gene: TRBJ2-7; d_gene: TRBD1; v_gene: TRBV2; abundance: NA; CDR3nt: TGTGCCAGCAGTTTGGACAGGGGGGGGACCTACGAGCAGTACTTC; CDR3aa: CASSLDRGGTYEQYF
j_gene: TRBJ1-1; d_gene: TRBD1; v_gene: TRBV2; abundance: NA; CDR3nt: TGTGCCAGCAGCGAAACAGGCAGGGGGGCTGAAGCTTTCTTT; CDR3aa: CASSETGRGAEAFF
j_gene: TRBJ2-1; d_gene: NA; v_gene: TRBV27; abundance: once; CDR3nt: TGTGCCAGCAGTCCCCCCCCCGGCCGGAGCTCCTACAATGAGCAGTTCTTC; CDR3aa: CASSPPPGRSSYNEQFF
j_gene: TRBJ2-4; d_gene: NA; v_gene: TRBV30; abundance: NA; CDR3nt: TGTGCCTGGAGTGATAGATTAGCCAAAAACATTCAGTACTTC; CDR3aa: CAWSDRLAKNIQYF
j_gene: TRBJ1-1; d_gene: NA; v_gene: TRBV6-5; abundance: NA; CDR3nt: TGTGCCAGCAGATCCGACAGCTTGAACACTGAAGCTTTCTTT; CDR3aa: CASRSDSLNTEAFF
j_gene: TRBJ2-1; d_gene: TRBD1; v_gene: TRBV7-9; abundance: NA; CDR3nt: TGTGCCAGCAGCTTAATTGACAGGGGCTCCTACAATGAGCAGTTCTTC; CDR3aa: CASSLIDRGSYNEQFF
j_gene: TRBJ2-7; d_gene: NA; v_gene: TRBV5-6; abundance: NA; CDR3nt: TGTGCCAGCAGCCGGCCGACAGTCTACGAGCAGTACTTC; CDR3aa: CASSRPTVYEQYF
j_gene: TRBJ2-7; d_gene: NA; v_gene: TRBV18; abundance: once; CDR3nt: TGTGCCAGCTCACCCGAGGGCCCGGGCGAGCAGTACTTC; CDR3aa: CASSPEGPGEQYF
j_gene: TRBJ1-1; d_gene: NA; v_gene: TRBV7-9; abundance: NA; CDR3nt: TGTGCCAGCAGCTTAGAGTTGCATGAGGCTTTCTTT; CDR3aa: CASSLELHEAFF